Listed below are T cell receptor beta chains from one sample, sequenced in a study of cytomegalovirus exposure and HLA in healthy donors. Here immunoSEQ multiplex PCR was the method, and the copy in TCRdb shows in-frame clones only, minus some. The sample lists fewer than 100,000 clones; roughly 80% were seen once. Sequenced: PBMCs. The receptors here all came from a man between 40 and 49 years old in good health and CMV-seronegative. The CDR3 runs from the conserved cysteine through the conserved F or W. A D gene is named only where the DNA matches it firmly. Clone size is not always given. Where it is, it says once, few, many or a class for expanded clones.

CDR3: CASSLKPGRNTGELFF; DNA: TGTGCCAGCAGCCTAAAGCCGGGTAGGAACACCGGGGAGCTGTTTTTT; size: .; D: .; J: TRBJ2-2; V: TRBV28
CDR3: CASRISRTRQNNEQFF; DNA: TGTGCCAGCCGAATCTCTAGGACTAGACAAAACAATGAGCAGTTCTTC; size: .; D: TRBD2; J: TRBJ2-1; V: TRBV2
CDR3: CASSVGQGSIGYTF; DNA: TGTGCCAGCAGTGTTGGACAGGGATCGATTGGCTACACCTTC; size: .; D: TRBD1; J: TRBJ1-2; V: TRBV28
CDR3: CASSQVSGTGISGANVLTF; DNA: TGTGCCAGCAGCCAAGTCTCCGGGACAGGCATCTCTGGGGCCAACGTCCTGACTTTC; size: few; D: TRBD1; J: TRBJ2-6; V: TRBV4-2
CDR3: CASSLSGASSYNEQFF; DNA: TGTGCCAGCAGCTTATCTGGGGCTAGCTCCTACAATGAGCAGTTCTTC; size: .; D: .; J: TRBJ2-1; V: TRBV7-9
CDR3: CASRGLAGEGTGELFF; DNA: TGTGCCAGCAGGGGACTAGCGGGAGAGGGGACCGGGGAGCTGTTTTTT; size: .; D: TRBD2; J: TRBJ2-2; V: TRBV2
CDR3: CASSERLRSGNQPQHF; DNA: TGTGCCAGCAGTGAAAGGCTCAGGTCGGGCAATCAGCCCCAGCATTTT; size: .; D: .; J: TRBJ1-5; V: TRBV6-1
CDR3: CASSGLAGPMAHNNPIYYEQYF; DNA: TGTGCCAGCAGTGGACTAGCGGGACCTATGGCGCACAACAACCCCATCTACTACGAGCAGTACTTC; size: .; D: TRBD2; J: TRBJ2-7; V: TRBV28
CDR3: CASSELAGGNYGYTF; DNA: TGTGCCAGCAGTGAATTGGCAGGGGGAAACTATGGCTACACCTTC; size: few; D: TRBD1; J: TRBJ1-2; V: TRBV6-1
CDR3: CASGRWNRGSTDTQYF; DNA: TGTGCCAGCGGGCGATGGAACAGGGGTAGCACAGATACGCAGTATTTT; size: .; D: TRBD1; J: TRBJ2-3; V: TRBV7-3
CDR3: CASSPGGLEGSYEQYF; DNA: TGTGCCAGCAGCCCAGGAGGACTAGAAGGCTCCTACGAGCAGTACTTC; size: .; D: TRBD2; J: TRBJ2-7; V: TRBV7-3
CDR3: CASSKGTGTGNTIYF; DNA: TGTGCCAGCAGCAAAGGGACAGGGACAGGAAACACCATATATTTT; size: .; D: .; J: TRBJ1-3; V: TRBV21-1
CDR3: CSVKTGEGYEKLFF; DNA: TGCAGCGTAAAGACAGGGGAAGGTTATGAAAAACTGTTTTTT; size: .; D: TRBD1; J: TRBJ1-4; V: TRBV29-1
CDR3: CASSPGLQETQYF; DNA: TGCGCCAGCAGCCCGGGACTACAAGAGACCCAGTACTTC; size: .; D: TRBD2; J: TRBJ2-5; V: TRBV10-1
CDR3: CASSLSGGDYNEQFF; DNA: TGTGCCAGTAGTCTCAGCGGGGGGGATTACAATGAGCAGTTCTTC; size: .; D: TRBD2; J: TRBJ2-1; V: TRBV19
CDR3: CASSFTGLAGVGEQFF; DNA: TGTGCCAGCAGCTTCACGGGACTAGCGGGAGTGGGTGAGCAGTTCTTC; size: .; D: TRBD2; J: TRBJ2-1; V: TRBV7-8
CDR3: CARVYQGFDTQYF; DNA: TGCGCCAGGGTTTACCAGGGATTTGATACGCAGTATTTT; size: .; D: .; J: TRBJ2-3; V: TRBV6-5
CDR3: CATSAAKDRRPSGSNVLTF; DNA: TGTGCCACCAGCGCCGCTAAGGACAGGCGCCCCTCTGGGTCCAACGTCCTGACTTTC; size: .; D: TRBD1; J: TRBJ2-6; V: TRBV15
CDR3: CASSIATGTGSPLHF; DNA: TGTGCCAGTAGTATAGCGACAGGGACGGGATCACCCCTCCACTTT; size: .; D: TRBD1; J: TRBJ1-6; V: TRBV19
CDR3: CSGTNTEAFF; DNA: TGCAGCGGAACAAACACTGAAGCTTTCTTT; size: .; D: .; J: TRBJ1-1; V: TRBV29-1
CDR3: CAWTGNERLFF; DNA: TGTGCCTGGACAGGGAATGAAAGACTGTTTTTT; size: .; D: .; J: TRBJ1-4; V: TRBV30
CDR3: CASSPPGRNSPLHF; DNA: TGTGCCAGCAGCCCGCCAGGCCGTAATTCACCCCTCCACTTT; size: few; D: .; J: TRBJ1-6; V: TRBV5-4
CDR3: CASSLFRGSSYEQYF; DNA: TGTGCCAGCAGTTTATTTCGGGGGAGCTCCTACGAGCAGTACTTC; size: once; D: .; J: TRBJ2-7; V: TRBV27
CDR3: CASSVEGANTGELFF; DNA: TGTGCCAGCAGCGTAGAGGGGGCGAACACCGGGGAGCTGTTTTTT; size: .; D: .; J: TRBJ2-2; V: TRBV7-9
CDR3: CASRMASGGPSSLAQYF; DNA: TGTGCCAGCAGGATGGCTAGCGGGGGGCCCTCGAGTTTAGCCCAGTACTTC; size: .; D: TRBD2; J: TRBJ2-5; V: TRBV13
CDR3: CASSLAVSYEQYF; DNA: TGTGCCAGCAGCTTAGCAGTCTCCTACGAGCAGTACTTC; size: .; D: .; J: TRBJ2-7; V: TRBV11-2
CDR3: CASSLGRDYYGYTF; DNA: TGCGCCAGCAGCTTGGGCAGGGACTACTATGGCTACACCTTC; size: .; D: .; J: TRBJ1-2; V: TRBV5-1
CDR3: CASRRDNLNTGELFF; DNA: TGTGCCAGTAGAAGGGACAACTTGAACACCGGGGAGCTGTTTTTT; size: .; D: .; J: TRBJ2-2; V: TRBV19
CDR3: CASSRSRDRAGELFF; DNA: TGTGCCAGCAGTCGGTCCCGGGACAGGGCCGGGGAGCTGTTTTTT; size: .; D: TRBD1; J: TRBJ2-2; V: TRBV6-5
CDR3: CASSLGQGASNEQFF; DNA: TGCGCCAGCAGTCTAGGACAGGGGGCCAGCAATGAGCAGTTCTTC; size: .; D: TRBD1; J: TRBJ2-1; V: TRBV4-1
CDR3: CASNLRDRKANEQFF; DNA: TGTGCCAGTAATCTCCGGGACAGAAAAGCCAATGAGCAGTTCTTC; size: .; D: TRBD1; J: TRBJ2-1; V: TRBV19
CDR3: CASSVGGRDSFDEQFF; DNA: TGTGCCAGCAGCGTTGGGGGAAGGGACTCCTTCGATGAGCAGTTCTTC; size: .; D: .; J: TRBJ2-1; V: TRBV9
CDR3: CASSVEIGGGYEQYF; DNA: TGTGCCAGCAGCGTAGAAATCGGGGGGGGCTACGAGCAGTACTTC; size: .; D: TRBD2; J: TRBJ2-7; V: TRBV9
CDR3: CASSWGQEVEQFF; DNA: TGTGCCAGCAGCTGGGGACAAGAGGTTGAGCAGTTCTTC; size: .; D: .; J: TRBJ2-1; V: TRBV5-4
CDR3: CASSFDPPGGATDTQYF; DNA: TGCGCCAGCAGCTTTGACCCCCCGGGGGGGGCCACAGATACGCAGTATTTT; size: .; D: TRBD2; J: TRBJ2-3; V: TRBV5-1
CDR3: CASSDGRTNEKLFF; DNA: TGTGCCAGCAGCGACGGGAGGACTAATGAAAAACTGTTTTTT; size: .; D: .; J: TRBJ1-4; V: TRBV7-9
CDR3: CAWSKGGRGEQYF; DNA: TGTGCCTGGTCTAAAGGGGGTCGGGGTGAGCAGTACTTC; size: .; D: .; J: TRBJ2-7; V: TRBV30
CDR3: CASKGQKNTEAFF; DNA: TGTGCCAGCAAAGGACAGAAAAACACTGAAGCTTTCTTT; size: few; D: .; J: TRBJ1-1; V: TRBV28
CDR3: CASSQAPYEQYF; DNA: TGTGCCAGCAGCCAGGCCCCCTACGAGCAGTACTTC; size: .; D: .; J: TRBJ2-7; V: TRBV28
CDR3: CAWSEGTGGLDEQFF; DNA: TGTGCCTGGAGTGAAGGGACAGGGGGCTTGGATGAGCAGTTCTTC; size: .; D: TRBD1; J: TRBJ2-1; V: TRBV30
CDR3: CASSLAGRLRSKDSGNTIYF; DNA: TGCGCCAGCAGCTTGGCCGGTAGACTCCGCTCTAAGGACTCTGGAAACACCATATATTTT; size: .; D: .; J: TRBJ1-3; V: TRBV5-1
CDR3: CASSLTLDGELFF; DNA: TGTGCCAGCAGTCTGACTCTAGACGGGGAGCTGTTTTTT; size: few; D: .; J: TRBJ2-2; V: TRBV28
CDR3: CASNRQRSYNEQFF; DNA: TGTGCCAGCAATCGTCAGCGCTCCTACAATGAGCAGTTCTTC; size: .; D: .; J: TRBJ2-1; V: TRBV28
CDR3: CASRYRGFSTDTQYF; DNA: TGTGCCAGCAGGTACAGGGGGTTTAGCACAGATACGCAGTATTTT; size: .; D: TRBD1; J: TRBJ2-3; V: TRBV6-5
CDR3: CASSPHQNTEAFF; DNA: TGTGCCAGCAGCCCACACCAGAACACTGAAGCTTTCTTT; size: few; D: .; J: TRBJ1-1; V: TRBV11-2
CDR3: CSAQTGEGTEAFF; DNA: TGCAGCGCCCAGACAGGGGAGGGGACTGAAGCTTTCTTT; size: .; D: TRBD1; J: TRBJ1-1; V: TRBV29-1
CDR3: CASSPRVAVSVYF; DNA: TGTGCCAGCTCACCCCGAGTCGCGGTTTCTGTATATTTT; size: .; D: .; J: TRBJ1-3; V: TRBV18
CDR3: CASSTGQGNTEAFF; DNA: TGCGCCAGCAGCACCGGACAGGGGAACACTGAAGCTTTCTTT; size: .; D: TRBD1; J: TRBJ1-1; V: TRBV5-1
CDR3: CASSSGRGIQYF; DNA: TGTGCCAGCAGCTCCGGCCGAGGCATTCAGTACTTC; size: few; D: .; J: TRBJ2-4; V: TRBV9
CDR3: CARSLGIMSSGGPRNEQFF; DNA: TGTGCCAGAAGCCTTGGTATTATGTCTAGCGGGGGCCCCAGGAATGAGCAGTTCTTC; size: few; D: TRBD2; J: TRBJ2-1; V: TRBV5-3
CDR3: CASSQTLVQPQHF; DNA: TGTGCCAGCAGCCAAACTTTGGTCCAGCCCCAGCATTTT; size: .; D: .; J: TRBJ1-5; V: TRBV14
CDR3: CASSQSGQGRMPQHF; DNA: TGCGCCAGCAGTCAATCAGGACAAGGTAGGATGCCCCAGCATTTT; size: .; D: .; J: TRBJ1-5; V: TRBV23-1
CDR3: CASTPHKTYNEQFF; DNA: TGTGCCAGCACCCCCCACAAAACCTACAATGAGCAGTTCTTC; size: .; D: .; J: TRBJ2-1; V: TRBV28
CDR3: CASSFTGTAEQYF; DNA: TGTGCCAGCAGCTTCACCGGGACAGCCGAGCAGTACTTC; size: once; D: TRBD1; J: TRBJ2-7; V: TRBV6-5
CDR3: CASSVRDMNTEAFF; DNA: TGTGCCAGCAGCGTACGAGACATGAACACTGAAGCTTTCTTT; size: .; D: .; J: TRBJ1-1; V: TRBV9